The rows below give T cell receptor beta chains drawn from one sample of a study of CD8+ T cells in alopecia areata. Here immunoSEQ multiplex PCR was the method, and the copy in TCRdb shows in-frame clones only, minus some. The table shows 190,000 or so clones, with around 56% occurring only once. Source: CD4+ T cells sorted from blood, taken at week 4, from a patient treated with tofacitinib. The receptors were sampled from a human donor with alopecia areata. The CDR3 runs from the conserved cysteine through the conserved F or W. D genes are given only for firm matches. Only some rows state a clone size, as once, few, many or a class for expanded clones.

v_gene,j_gene,d_gene,abundance,CDR3nt,CDR3aa
TRBV27,TRBJ1-1,.,few,TGTGCCAGCAGTCCAGGGGTGAGCACTGAAGCTTTCTTT,CASSPGVSTEAFF
TRBV27,TRBJ2-1,TRBD2,few,TGTGCCAGCAGATTCGCGGGGGGGAGCTACAATGAGCAGTTCTTC,CASRFAGGSYNEQFF
TRBV28,TRBJ2-5,.,once,TGTGCCAGCAGTTTAGACTTGGGGGTCCAGACCCAGTACTTC,CASSLDLGVQTQYF
TRBV4-3,TRBJ2-3,TRBD2,.,TGCGCCAGCAGCCAAGCCCCAGCGGGGGGGCCGGGAGATACGCAGTATTTT,CASSQAPAGGPGDTQYF
TRBV28,TRBJ2-5,TRBD2,.,TGTGCCAGCAGTTCTGGACTAGCGGGGGGCCAAGAGACCCAGTACTTC,CASSSGLAGGQETQYF
TRBV4-3,TRBJ2-1,.,few,TGCGCCAGCAGCCAACCTGACAGTTACAATGAGCAGTTCTTC,CASSQPDSYNEQFF
TRBV7-2,TRBJ2-7,.,.,TGTGCCAGCAGCTTAGCGCTTGTGGGCGAGCAGTACTTC,CASSLALVGEQYF
TRBV29-1,TRBJ1-3,.,few,TGCAGCGGGACATTGACGGACACCATATATTTT,CSGTLTDTIYF
TRBV29-1,TRBJ2-6,.,once,TGCAGCGTTGAGTTTAGGGGGGCCGGGGCCAACGTCCTGACTTTC,CSVEFRGAGANVLTF
TRBV25-1,TRBJ1-6,.,.,TGTGCCAGCAGTGAACGACAAATCAGGTCACCCCTCCACTTT,CASSERQIRSPLHF
TRBV25-1,TRBJ1-4,.,.,TGTGCCAGCAGTGGCCTTCAGGGTTCCCCTAATGAAAAACTGTTTTTT,CASSGLQGSPNEKLFF
TRBV5-4,TRBJ1-2,TRBD1,.,TGTGCCAGCAGCTTAGACAGGGGGCTCGATGGCTACACCTTC,CASSLDRGLDGYTF
TRBV7-2,TRBJ2-5,TRBD2,.,TGTGCCAGCAGCCAGACCGGGGGGGGCCGGGGGACCCAGTACTTC,CASSQTGGGRGTQYF
TRBV29-1,TRBJ1-4,.,.,TGCAGCGTTGAAGACTGCAGGTTCAATGAAAAACTGTTTTTT,CSVEDCRFNEKLFF
TRBV27,TRBJ2-5,.,.,TGTGCCAGCAGTCTTCGACAGAGTCAAGAGACCCAGTACTTC,CASSLRQSQETQYF
TRBV30,TRBJ1-2,TRBD1,.,TGTGCCTGGAGTTACGGGACAGGAGCTAACTATGGCTACACCTTC,CAWSYGTGANYGYTF
TRBV29-1,TRBJ1-2,.,.,TGCAGCGTTCGAAACGGGGGGCGCGGGACGGGCTACACCTTC,CSVRNGGRGTGYTF
TRBV30,TRBJ2-3,TRBD2,.,TGTGCCTGGAGTGTAAACCGGGGGGGGCGCACAGATACGCAGTATTTT,CAWSVNRGGRTDTQYF
TRBV5-4,TRBJ2-2,TRBD1,few,TGTGCCAGCAGGCCCGGGACAGGGAAGGCCGGGGAGCTGTTTTTT,CASRPGTGKAGELFF
TRBV29-1,TRBJ1-1,TRBD1,.,TGCAGCGTTTCGACAGGGAGGGGGACTGAAGCTTTCTTT,CSVSTGRGTEAFF
TRBV25-1,TRBJ1-2,.,.,TGTGCCAGCAGTGAGGACCATGACTATGGCTACACCTTC,CASSEDHDYGYTF
TRBV5-1,TRBJ2-5,.,.,TGCGCCAGCAGCTTGACAGGGAGACTCCAAGAGACCCAGTACTTC,CASSLTGRLQETQYF
TRBV4-2,TRBJ1-6,.,.,TGTGCCAGCAGCCAAGGACAGGAATTGCTACTCTATAATTCACCCCTCCACTTT,CASSQGQELLLYNSPLHF
TRBV7-9,TRBJ1-2,TRBD1,.,TGTGCCAGCGGACCAGGACAGGGGCTCGACTATGGCTACACCTTC,CASGPGQGLDYGYTF
TRBV9,TRBJ2-7,.,.,TGTGCCAGCAGCCCCAGTAAGGTAGAGTACGAGCAGTACTTC,CASSPSKVEYEQYF
TRBV4-2,TRBJ2-3,.,few,TGTGCCAGCAGCCAAGTCTCGCCGCTTCAGGGAACGCAGTATTTT,CASSQVSPLQGTQYF
TRBV5-6,TRBJ2-5,.,.,TGTGCCAGCAGCTTATCCGGGGGCGCAGGCGAGACCCAGTACTTC,CASSLSGGAGETQYF
TRBV30,TRBJ2-5,.,.,TGTGCCTGGAGTCCTCAGGGGAGGGGGACCCAGTACTTC,CAWSPQGRGTQYF
TRBV29-1,TRBJ1-1,.,few,TGCAGCGTAACGACGGAGAGGACAGCTTTCTTT,CSVTTERTAFF
TRBV11-1,TRBJ2-1,TRBD2,few,TGTGCCAGCAGCTTCGGGCTAGCGGGGTTAGATGAGCAGTTCTTC,CASSFGLAGLDEQFF
TRBV28,TRBJ2-5,.,.,TGTGCCAGCAGATCAACGGGACACCAAGAGACCCAGTACTTC,CASRSTGHQETQYF
TRBV5-1,TRBJ2-6,.,.,TGCGCCAGCAGCCTCCTCTCTGGGGCCAACGTCCTGACTTTC,CASSLLSGANVLTF
TRBV25-1,TRBJ1-2,.,.,TGTGCCAGCAGTGAATTTAAGGGATTGAACTATGGCTACACCTTC,CASSEFKGLNYGYTF
TRBV30,TRBJ1-1,.,.,TGTGCCTGGACCCAGGGACTGAACACTGAAGCTTTCTTT,CAWTQGLNTEAFF
TRBV29-1,TRBJ2-2,.,.,TGCAGCGTTGGCGGTCTAAAGAACTCCGGGGAGCTGTTTTTT,CSVGGLKNSGELFF
TRBV18,TRBJ2-7,.,.,TGTGCCAGCTCAAAGGGATTCGAGCAGTACTTC,CASSKGFEQYF
TRBV29-1,TRBJ2-1,TRBD2,.,TGCAGCGTTGCGGCTAGCGGGGCCTACAATGAGCAGTTCTTC,CSVAASGAYNEQFF
TRBV28,TRBJ2-4,.,.,TGTGCCAGCAGGACGGGGGCGCCGGCCAAAAACATTCAGTACTTC,CASRTGAPAKNIQYF
TRBV7-9,TRBJ1-2,.,.,TGTGCCAGCAGCTTGGTCGGGGTCAACGCTATGGGCTACACCTTC,CASSLVGVNAMGYTF
TRBV7-2,TRBJ1-1,TRBD1,.,TGTGCCAGCAGCTGGGACAGGCCTTTCCCGGAAGCTTTCTTT,CASSWDRPFPEAFF
TRBV30,TRBJ1-5,.,.,TGTGCCTGGAGCTGGGGGCAGCCCAATCAGCCCCAGCATTTT,CAWSWGQPNQPQHF
TRBV30,TRBJ1-4,.,.,TGTGCCTGGAGTCCGGGACGGGAAAAACTGTTTTTT,CAWSPGREKLFF
TRBV5-1,TRBJ2-3,TRBD1,once,TGCGCCAGCAGCCCCTGGACAGGGCGCACAGATACGCAGTATTTT,CASSPWTGRTDTQYF
TRBV29-1,TRBJ1-1,TRBD1,.,TGCAGCGGGACAGGGTCAGGGGGGACTGAAGCTTTCTTT,CSGTGSGGTEAFF
TRBV4-3,TRBJ2-5,.,.,TGCGCCAGCAGCCACGGACAAACCCAGTACTTC,CASSHGQTQYF
TRBV29-1,TRBJ1-1,.,few,TGCAGCGCCCGCGTGGACACGAACACTGAAGCTTTCTTT,CSARVDTNTEAFF
TRBV29-1,TRBJ2-7,TRBD2,few,TGCAGCCCGACGGTGAGCGGGGGTCCTCCGGAGCAGTACTTC,CSPTVSGGPPEQYF
TRBV27,TRBJ1-2,TRBD1,.,TGTGCCAGCAGTCCGATCGAGAGGACAGGCGGTGGCTACACCTTC,CASSPIERTGGGYTF
TRBV9,TRBJ2-5,.,.,TGTGCCAGCAGCGTATCTGGGGTTGAGACCCAGTACTTC,CASSVSGVETQYF
TRBV13,TRBJ2-3,TRBD1,once,TGTGCCAGCAGCCTAACGGGACAGAGCACAGATACGCAGTATTTT,CASSLTGQSTDTQYF
TRBV30,TRBJ1-2,TRBD1,.,TGTGCCTGGCTTACTCCGGGACAGGGTGCCTATGGCTACACCTTC,CAWLTPGQGAYGYTF
TRBV27,TRBJ1-2,TRBD1,.,TGTGCCAGCAGTTTTTGGAGGGGGCTTGGCTACACCTTC,CASSFWRGLGYTF
TRBV4-1,TRBJ1-5,.,.,TGCGCCAGCAGCCGGACGAGGGACAATCAGCCCCAGCATTTT,CASSRTRDNQPQHF